This T cell receptor (beta chain) came from a study of T cell changes during pregnancy in multiple sclerosis. This table comes from immunoSEQ multiplex PCR, and its TCRdb copy is limited to in-frame clones, with some not included. The table records some 130,000 clones, less than 97% of them present only once. This CDR3 is 16 amino acids long. Per the germline V gene, CDR1 is SGHRS and CDR2 is YFSETQ. With V trimmed by 2 bases and J by 8 bases, 8 bases remained unmatched. This TCR was sampled from a female donor with multiple sclerosis, enrolled in a pregnancy study. The rearrangement joins TRBV5-1 to TRBJ2-1, with TRBD2 identical over 12 bases. The starting material was peripheral blood, obtained after pregnancy. DNA of the CDR3: TGCGCCAGCAGCTTATTCACTAGCGGGAGGCGCGATGAGCAGTTCTTC. Amino acids: CASSLFTSGRRDEQFF.